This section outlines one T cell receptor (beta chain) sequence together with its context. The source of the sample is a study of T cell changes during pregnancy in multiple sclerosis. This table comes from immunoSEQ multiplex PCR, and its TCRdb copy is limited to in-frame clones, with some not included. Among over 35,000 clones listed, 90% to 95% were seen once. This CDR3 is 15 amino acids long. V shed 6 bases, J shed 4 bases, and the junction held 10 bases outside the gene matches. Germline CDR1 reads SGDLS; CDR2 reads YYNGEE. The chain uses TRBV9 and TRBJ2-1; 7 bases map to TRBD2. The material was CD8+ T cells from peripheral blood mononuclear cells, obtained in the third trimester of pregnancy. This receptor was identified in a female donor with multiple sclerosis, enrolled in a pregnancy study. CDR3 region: CASNSAGREYNEQFF. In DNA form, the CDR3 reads TGTGCCAGCAACTCAGCGGGACGCGAGTACAATGAGCAGTTCTTC.